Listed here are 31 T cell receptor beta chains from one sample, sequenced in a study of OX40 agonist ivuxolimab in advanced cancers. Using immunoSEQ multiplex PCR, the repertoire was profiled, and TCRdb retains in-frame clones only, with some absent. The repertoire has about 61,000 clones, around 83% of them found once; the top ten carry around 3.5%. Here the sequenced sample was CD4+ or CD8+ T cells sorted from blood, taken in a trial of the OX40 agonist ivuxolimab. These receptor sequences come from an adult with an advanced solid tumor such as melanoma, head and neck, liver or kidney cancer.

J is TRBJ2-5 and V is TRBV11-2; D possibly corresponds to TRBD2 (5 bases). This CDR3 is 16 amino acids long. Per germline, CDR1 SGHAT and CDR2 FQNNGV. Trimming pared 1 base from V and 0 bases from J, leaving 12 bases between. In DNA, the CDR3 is TGTGCCAGCAGCTTAGGGGCTCTAGCAGACCAAGAGACCCAGTACTTC. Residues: CASSLGALADQETQYF.

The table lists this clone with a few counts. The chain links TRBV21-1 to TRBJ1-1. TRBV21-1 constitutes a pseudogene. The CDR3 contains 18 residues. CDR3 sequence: CASSRARLDGDLAAEAFF. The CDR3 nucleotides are TGTGCCAGCAGCAGGGCTCGACTCGATGGGGACCTGGCGGCTGAAGCTTTCTTT.

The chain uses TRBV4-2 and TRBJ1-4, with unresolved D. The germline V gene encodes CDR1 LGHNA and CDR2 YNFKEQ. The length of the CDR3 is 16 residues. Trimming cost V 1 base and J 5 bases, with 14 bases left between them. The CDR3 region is CASSQGLQTGNEKLFF. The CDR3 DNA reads TGTGCCAGCAGCCAAGGGCTCCAAACGGGAAATGAAAAACTGTTTTTT.

The CDR3 nucleotides read TGTGCCAGCAGTTTAGCAGGGATTAATGAAAAACTGTTTTTT. Protein product: CASSLAGINEKLFF. The chain links TRBV27 to TRBJ1-4, with D possibly being TRBD1 (5 bases). There are 14 residues in the CDR3. V gave up 2 bases and J gave up 4 bases, with 8 bases separating them. Germline CDR1 MNHEY, CDR2 SMNVEV (reference sequence). Variable domain in full (rest from reference TRBV27 and TRBJ1-4): EAQVTQNPRYLITVTGKKLTVTCSQNMNHEYMSWYRQDPGLGLRQIYYSMNVEVTDKGDVPEGYKVSRKEKRNFPLILESPSPNQTSLYFCASSLAGINEKLFFGSGTQLSVL.

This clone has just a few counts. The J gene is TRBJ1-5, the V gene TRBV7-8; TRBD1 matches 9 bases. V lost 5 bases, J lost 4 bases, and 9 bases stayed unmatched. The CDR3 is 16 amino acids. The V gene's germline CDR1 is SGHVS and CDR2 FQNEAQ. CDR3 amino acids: CASSPWGQGLNQPQHF. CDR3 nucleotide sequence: TGTGCCAGCAGCCCCTGGGGACAGGGACTGAATCAGCCCCAGCATTTT.

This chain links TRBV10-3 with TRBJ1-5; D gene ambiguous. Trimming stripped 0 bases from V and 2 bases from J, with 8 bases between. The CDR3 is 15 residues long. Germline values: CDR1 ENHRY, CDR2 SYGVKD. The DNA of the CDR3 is TGTGCCATCAGTGAGTCGGACGGTGGCAATCAGCCCCAGCATTTT. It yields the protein CAISESDGGNQPQHF.

The CDR3 DNA follows: TGTGCCAGCAGATATTCAGGGTCGGGGGAGCTGTTTTTT. Protein sequence: CASRYSGSGELFF. This chain links TRBV6-5 with TRBJ2-2; TRBD1 might be the D (5 bases). Germline CDR1 MNHEY, CDR2 SVGAGI. V lost 6 bases to trimming and J lost 8 bases, with 13 bases between them. The length of the CDR3 is 13 residues.

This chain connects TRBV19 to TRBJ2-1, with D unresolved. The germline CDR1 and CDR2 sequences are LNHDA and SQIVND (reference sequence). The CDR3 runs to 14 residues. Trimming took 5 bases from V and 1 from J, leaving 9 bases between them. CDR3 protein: CASSRYISYNEQFF. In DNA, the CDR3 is TGTGCCAGTAGTCGTTATATTTCCTACAATGAGCAGTTCTTC.

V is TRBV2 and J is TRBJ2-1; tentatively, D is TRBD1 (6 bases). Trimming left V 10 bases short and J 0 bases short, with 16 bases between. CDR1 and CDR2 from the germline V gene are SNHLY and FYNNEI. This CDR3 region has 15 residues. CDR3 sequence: CAIPAQGSSYNEQFF. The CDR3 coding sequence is TGTGCCATCCCAGCTCAGGGGAGCTCCTACAATGAGCAGTTCTTC.

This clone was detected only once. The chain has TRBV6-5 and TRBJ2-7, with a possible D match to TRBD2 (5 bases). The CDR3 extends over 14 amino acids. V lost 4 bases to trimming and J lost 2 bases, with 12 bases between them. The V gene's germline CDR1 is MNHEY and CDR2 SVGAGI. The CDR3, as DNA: TGTGCCAGCAGTTTATCGGGATACCCCTACGAGCAGTACTTC. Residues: CASSLSGYPYEQYF.

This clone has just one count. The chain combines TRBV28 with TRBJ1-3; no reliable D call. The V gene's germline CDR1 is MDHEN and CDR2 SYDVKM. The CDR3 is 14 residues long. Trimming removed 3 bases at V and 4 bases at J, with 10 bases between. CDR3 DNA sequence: TGTGCCAGCAGTTTGGGTAACGTGGGAAACACCATATATTTT. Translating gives CASSLGNVGNTIYF.

The CDR3 DNA follows: TGTGCCAGCAGCTTCTCGGGTGGAGAGGACATTCAGTACTTC. Protein sequence: CASSFSGGEDIQYF. The gene calls are TRBV13 and TRBJ2-4; D gene ambiguous. This CDR3 spans 14 amino acids. Trimming left V 3 bases short and J 8 bases short, with 14 bases between. Germline CDR1 reads PRHDT; CDR2 reads FYEKMQ (reference sequence).

The CDR3 is CASSSPGQGLNTIYF. The CDR3, as DNA: TGTGCCAGCAGTTCTCCGGGACAGGGACTAAACACCATATATTTT. The gene calls are TRBV28 and TRBJ1-3; TRBD1 agrees at 9 bases. Per the germline V gene, CDR1 is MDHEN and CDR2 is SYDVKM. This CDR3 spans 15 amino acids. V lost 4 bases, J lost 6 bases, and 7 bases stayed unmatched.

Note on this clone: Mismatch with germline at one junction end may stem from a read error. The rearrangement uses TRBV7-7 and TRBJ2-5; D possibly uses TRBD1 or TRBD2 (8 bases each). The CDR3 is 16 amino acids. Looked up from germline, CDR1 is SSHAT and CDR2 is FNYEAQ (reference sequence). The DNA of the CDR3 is TGTGCTAGCAGCTTAGCGGGGACAGGAAAACAAGAGACCCAGTACTTC. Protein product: CASSLAGTGKQETQYF. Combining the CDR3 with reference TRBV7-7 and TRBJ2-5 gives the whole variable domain GAGVSQSPRYKVTKRGQDVTLRCDPISSHATLYWYQQALGQGPEFLTYFNYEAQPDKSGLPSDRFSAERPEGSISTLTIQRTEQRDSAMYRCASSLAGTGKQETQYFGPGTRLLVL.

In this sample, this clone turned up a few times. CDR3 sequence reads: CAWSPGQDYGYTF. CDR3 sequence (DNA): TGTGCCTGGAGTCCAGGACAGGACTATGGCTACACCTTC. This sequence joins TRBV30 and TRBJ1-2, with TRBD1 matching 7 bases. Germline CDR1 reads GTSNPN; CDR2 reads SVGIG (reference sequence). V lost 2 bases and J lost 3; bases outside the gene matches: 3. This CDR3 contains 13 residues.

The CDR3 reads CASSLGGGADTQYF. In DNA form, the CDR3 reads TGTGCCAGCAGCTTAGGAGGGGGGGCGGATACGCAGTATTTT. This chain joins TRBV7-2 and TRBJ2-3, with D possibly TRBD2 on 7 matching bases. CDR1 is SGHTA, CDR2 FQGNSA, per germline. The CDR3 is 14 residues long. The ends were cut back, 1 base at V and 6 bases at J, with 11 bases in the middle.

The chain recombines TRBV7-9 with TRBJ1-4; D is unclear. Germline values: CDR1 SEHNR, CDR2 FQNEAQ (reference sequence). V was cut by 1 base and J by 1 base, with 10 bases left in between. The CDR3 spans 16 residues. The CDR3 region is CASSLGFRGTNEKLFF. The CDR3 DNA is TGTGCCAGCAGCTTAGGGTTTCGTGGAACTAATGAAAAACTGTTTTTT.

This chain's CDR3 is CASSSQNTIYF. The DNA of the CDR3 is TGTGCCAGCAGTAGTCAAAACACCATATATTTT. The chain uses TRBV6-5 and TRBJ1-3; D call uncertain. The germline V gene encodes CDR1 MNHEY and CDR2 SVGAGI. V lost 5 bases, J lost 6 bases, and 5 bases lay in between. The length of the CDR3 is 11 residues.

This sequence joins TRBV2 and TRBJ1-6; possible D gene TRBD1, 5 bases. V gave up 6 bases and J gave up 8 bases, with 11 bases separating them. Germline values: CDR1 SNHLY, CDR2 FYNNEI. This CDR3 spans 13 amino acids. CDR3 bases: TGTGCCAGCAGCCCAGGGATTTATTCACCCCTCCACTTT. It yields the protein CASSPGIYSPLHF.

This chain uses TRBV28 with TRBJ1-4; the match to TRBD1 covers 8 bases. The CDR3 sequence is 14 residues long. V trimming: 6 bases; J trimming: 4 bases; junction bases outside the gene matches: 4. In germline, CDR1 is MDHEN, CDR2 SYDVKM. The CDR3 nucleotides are TGTGCCAGCAGACCGGGACAGGATAATGAAAAACTGTTTTTT. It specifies CASRPGQDNEKLFF. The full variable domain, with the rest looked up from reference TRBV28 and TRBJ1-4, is DVKVTQSSRYLVKRTGEKVFLECVQDMDHENMFWYRQDPGLGLRLIYFSYDVKMKEKGDIPEGYSVSREKKERFSLILESASTNQTSMYLCASRPGQDNEKLFFGSGTQLSVL.

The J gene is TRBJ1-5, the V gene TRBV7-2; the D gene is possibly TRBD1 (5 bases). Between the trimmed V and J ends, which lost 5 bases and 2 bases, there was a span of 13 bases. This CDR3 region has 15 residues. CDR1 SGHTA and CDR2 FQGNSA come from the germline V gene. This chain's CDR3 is CASSPTPGRNQPQHF. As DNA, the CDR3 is TGTGCCAGCAGCCCCACCCCAGGGCGCAATCAGCCCCAGCATTTT.

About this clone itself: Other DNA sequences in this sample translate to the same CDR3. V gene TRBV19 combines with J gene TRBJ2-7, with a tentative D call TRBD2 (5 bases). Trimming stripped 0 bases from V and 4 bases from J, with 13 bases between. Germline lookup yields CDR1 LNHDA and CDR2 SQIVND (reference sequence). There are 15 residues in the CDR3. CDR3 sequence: CASSIERGSTYEQYF. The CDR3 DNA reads TGTGCCAGTAGTATAGAGAGAGGGTCTACTTACGAGCAGTACTTC.

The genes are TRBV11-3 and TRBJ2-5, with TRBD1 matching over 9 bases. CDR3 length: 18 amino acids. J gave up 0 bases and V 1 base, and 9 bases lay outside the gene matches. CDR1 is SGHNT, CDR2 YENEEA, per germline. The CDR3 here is CASSLAPDRGGYQETQYF. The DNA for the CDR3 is TGTGCCAGCAGCTTAGCTCCCGACAGGGGGGGTTACCAAGAGACCCAGTACTTC.

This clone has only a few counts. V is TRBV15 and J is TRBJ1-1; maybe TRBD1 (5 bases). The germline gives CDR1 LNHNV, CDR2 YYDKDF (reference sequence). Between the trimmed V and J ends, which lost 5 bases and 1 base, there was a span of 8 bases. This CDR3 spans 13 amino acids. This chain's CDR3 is CATSVGENTEAFF. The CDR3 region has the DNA TGTGCCACCAGCGTAGGGGAGAACACTGAAGCTTTCTTT.

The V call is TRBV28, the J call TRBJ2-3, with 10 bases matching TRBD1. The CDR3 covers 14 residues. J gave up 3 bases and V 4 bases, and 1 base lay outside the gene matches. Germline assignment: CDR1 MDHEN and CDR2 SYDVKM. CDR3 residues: CASSSGQGTDTQYF. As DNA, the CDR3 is TGTGCCAGCAGTTCGGGACAGGGGACAGATACGCAGTATTTT.

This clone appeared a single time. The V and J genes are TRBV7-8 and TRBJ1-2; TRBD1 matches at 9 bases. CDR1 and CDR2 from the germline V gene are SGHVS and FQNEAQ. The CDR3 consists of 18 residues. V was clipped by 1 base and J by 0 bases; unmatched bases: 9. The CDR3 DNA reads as TGTGCCAGCAGCTTAGAACGAAACAGGGGGCCAGCTAACTATGGCTACACCTTC. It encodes CASSLERNRGPANYGYTF.

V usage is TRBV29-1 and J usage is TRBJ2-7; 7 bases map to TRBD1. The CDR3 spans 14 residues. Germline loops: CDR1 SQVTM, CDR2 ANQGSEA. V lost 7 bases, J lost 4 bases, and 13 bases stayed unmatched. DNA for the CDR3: TGCAGCGCCTCCCCCGGGACAGTTTCGTACGAGCAGTACTTC. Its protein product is CSASPGTVSYEQYF.

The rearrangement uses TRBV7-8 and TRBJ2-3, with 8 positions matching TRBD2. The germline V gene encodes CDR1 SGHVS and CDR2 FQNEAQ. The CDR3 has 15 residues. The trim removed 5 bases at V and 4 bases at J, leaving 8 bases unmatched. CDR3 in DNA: TGTGCCAGCAGCCTCGGGAGGGCAGGGGCAGATACGCAGTATTTT. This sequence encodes CASSLGRAGADTQYF.

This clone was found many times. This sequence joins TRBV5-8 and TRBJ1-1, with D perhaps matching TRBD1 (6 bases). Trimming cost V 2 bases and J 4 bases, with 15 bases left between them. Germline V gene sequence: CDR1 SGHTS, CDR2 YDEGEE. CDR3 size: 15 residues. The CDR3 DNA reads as TGTGCCAGCAGCTTTCTTCGGGGGCGTATCACTGAAGCTTTCTTT. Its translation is CASSFLRGRITEAFF.

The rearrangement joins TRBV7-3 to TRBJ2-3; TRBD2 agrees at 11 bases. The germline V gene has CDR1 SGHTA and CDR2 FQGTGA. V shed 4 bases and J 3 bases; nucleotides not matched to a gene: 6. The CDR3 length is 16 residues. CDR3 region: CASSSLAGGGTDTQYF. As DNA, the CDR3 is TGTGCCAGCAGCTCTCTAGCGGGGGGCGGGACAGATACGCAGTATTTT.

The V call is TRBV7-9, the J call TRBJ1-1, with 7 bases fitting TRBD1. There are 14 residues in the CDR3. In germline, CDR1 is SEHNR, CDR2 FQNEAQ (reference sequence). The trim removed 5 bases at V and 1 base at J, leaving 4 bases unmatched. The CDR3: CASSAPGGNTEAFF. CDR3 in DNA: TGTGCCAGCAGCGCCCCAGGGGGGAACACTGAAGCTTTCTTT.